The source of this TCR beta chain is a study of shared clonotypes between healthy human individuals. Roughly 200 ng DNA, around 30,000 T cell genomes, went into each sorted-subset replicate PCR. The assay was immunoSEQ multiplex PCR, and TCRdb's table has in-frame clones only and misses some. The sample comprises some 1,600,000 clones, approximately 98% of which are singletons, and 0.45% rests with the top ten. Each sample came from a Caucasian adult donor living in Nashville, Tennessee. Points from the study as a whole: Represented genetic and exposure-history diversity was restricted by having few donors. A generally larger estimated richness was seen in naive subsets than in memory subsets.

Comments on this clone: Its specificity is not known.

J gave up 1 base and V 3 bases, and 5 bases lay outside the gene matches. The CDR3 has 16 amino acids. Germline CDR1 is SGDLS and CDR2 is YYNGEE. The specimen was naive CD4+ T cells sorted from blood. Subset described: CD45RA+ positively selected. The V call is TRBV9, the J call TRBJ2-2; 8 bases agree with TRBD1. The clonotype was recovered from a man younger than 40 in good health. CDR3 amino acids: CASSEWTGMNTGELFF. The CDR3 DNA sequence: TGTGCCAGCAGCGAATGGACAGGGATGAACACCGGGGAGCTGTTTTTT.